These T cell receptor beta chains were read from a single sample in a study of vaccination and CD4 T cells after COVID-19. TCRdb passed the PCR reads through MiXCR, listing each CDR3 protein once. Of 9,500 to 13,000 distinct CDR3 sequences listed, 70% to 85% are singletons. The antigens these receptors bind are not known. The sample taken for sequencing was CD4+ T cells from blood, cultured in vitro. The receptors originated from a human donor who had recovered from COVID-19. Each CDR3 is given with its conserved first and last residue. The D gene is left open where the match is weak. The listing skips clone size in some rows; elsewhere it reads once, few, many or a size class.

NA	TRBV20-1	NA	TRBJ1-5	TGCAGTGCCCTAAGGGGGGCGATTAATCAGCCCCAGCATTTT	CSALRGAINQPQHF
NA	TRBV10-3	NA	TRBJ1-6	TGTGCCATCAACACGGGGGTTTCACCCCTCCACTTT	CAINTGVSPLHF
NA	TRBV7-9	NA	TRBJ1-2	TGTGCCAGCAGCTTACGAGACCCCGGGGACGTGGGCCTCTTCTATGGCTACACCTTC	CASSLRDPGDVGLFYGYTF
TRBD1	TRBV7-2	NA	TRBJ1-1	TGTGCCAGCAGCCCACAGGGGGAGTTAGAAGCTTTCTTT	CASSPQGELEAFF
NA	TRBV15	NA	TRBJ2-5	TGTGCCACCAGCAGGGACCTGGGGGAGACCCAGTACTTC	CATSRDLGETQYF
NA	TRBV20-1	NA	TRBJ2-7	TGCAGTGTCAAGCGGAGATCCTACGAGCAGTACTTC	CSVKRRSYEQYF
NA	TRBV21-1	once	TRBJ2-7	TGTGCCAGCAGCGAAATTGGGACTAGCGGGAGGACCGATAGGAACGAGCAGTACTTC	CASSEIGTSGRTDRNEQYF
NA	TRBV7-2	NA	TRBJ1-3	TGTGCCAGCAGATTACAGGTCCTCTCTGGAAACACCATATATTTT	CASRLQVLSGNTIYF
TRBD1	TRBV24-1	NA	TRBJ1-5	TGTGCCACCGGGGACAGGGCCGGATCGCCCCAGCATTTT	CATGDRAGSPQHF
NA	TRBV7-9	NA	TRBJ2-2	TGTGCCAGCAGCCCCGTTTCCGGGGAGCTGTTTTTT	CASSPVSGELFF
TRBD2	TRBV7-2	NA	TRBJ2-7	TGTGCCAGCAGCTTAACTAGCGGGAGTAACGAGCAGTACTTC	CASSLTSGSNEQYF
NA	TRBV6-2/TRBV6-3	NA	TRBJ1-2	TGTGCCAGCAGCAGAGACTTAGGGTATGGCTACACCTTC	CASSRDLGYGYTF
NA	TRBV28	few	TRBJ2-6	TGTGCCAGCAGTTTCCATGCAGTTAGCTCTGGGGCCAACGTCCTGACTTTC	CASSFHAVSSGANVLTF
TRBD2	TRBV20-1	few	TRBJ2-2	TGCAGTGCTATAGCGGGAGCCTTCGGGGAGCTGTTTTTT	CSAIAGAFGELFF
NA	TRBV7-2	NA	TRBJ1-2	TGTGCCAGCAGCTTAGACAGGCAGGCCTTAGATGGCTACACCTTC	CASSLDRQALDGYTF
TRBD2	TRBV6-5	NA	TRBJ2-7	TGTGCCAGCAGTTTAACGCTAGCGGGAACCAACGAGCAGTACTTC	CASSLTLAGTNEQYF
NA	TRBV20-1	NA	TRBJ1-1	TGCAGTGCTAGAGACCCACGGGGGAGGAACACTGAAGCTTTCTTT	CSARDPRGRNTEAFF
NA	TRBV27	NA	TRBJ1-1	TGTGCCAGCAGCTTAAGACCCACCGAGATGAACACTGAAGCTTTCTTT	CASSLRPTEMNTEAFF
NA	TRBV28	NA	TRBJ1-1	TGTGCCAGCAGTCCCCGTCGGACGGCGAACACTGAAGCTTTCTTT	CASSPRRTANTEAFF
TRBD2	TRBV6-1	NA	TRBJ2-2	TGTGCCAGCAGTGAAAGACTAGCGGGATCTCGGGGGGAGCTGTTTTTT	CASSERLAGSRGELFF
NA	TRBV19	NA	TRBJ1-2	TGTGCCAGTAGACCAACAGGGAACAGAGGCTACACCTTC	CASRPTGNRGYTF
NA	TRBV15	once	TRBJ2-1	TGTGCCACCAGCAGTCAGATAGACGGCTACAATGAGCAGTTCTTC	CATSSQIDGYNEQFF
NA	TRBV7-8	few	TRBJ1-6	TGTGCCAGCAGCCTACAGAGGGGTGATAATTCACCCCTCCACTTT	CASSLQRGDNSPLHF
NA	TRBV28	NA	TRBJ1-2	TGTGCCAGTACTATTCCGGCGACGTATGGCTACACCTTC	CASTIPATYGYTF
NA	TRBV20-1	NA	TRBJ1-2	TGCAGTGCTAGAGAGGCGAGGACAGCTTATGGCTACACCTTC	CSAREARTAYGYTF
NA	TRBV20-1	few	TRBJ1-6	TGCAGTGCTAGAGTTGCCAGGTCACCCCTCCACTTT	CSARVARSPLHF
NA	TRBV20-1	NA	TRBJ2-3	TGCAGTGCTTCTCTAGGTACGCAGTATTTT	CSASLGTQYF
TRBD2	TRBV11-3	NA	TRBJ2-1	TGTGCCAGCAGCTCTCAGGCTAGCGGGACCTATGAGCAGTTCTTC	CASSSQASGTYEQFF
NA	TRBV6-2/TRBV6-3	NA	TRBJ1-2	TGTGCCAGCGACCTTGGGGGCGCGGGCTATGGCTACACCTTC	CASDLGGAGYGYTF
NA	TRBV27	once	TRBJ2-3	TGTGCCAGCAGTTTATTGGGGACACCTCAGGCGCAGTATTTT	CASSLLGTPQAQYF